One and the same sample provided the 5 T cell receptor beta chains below, sequenced in a study of breast tumors, draining lymph nodes, adjacent tissues. The lymph nodes were axillary draining lymph nodes from breast cancer patients. TCRdb re-derived calls from the multiplex PCR reads in MiXCR, one entry per CDR3 protein. This sample has 80,000 to 130,000 distinct CDR3 sequences; approximately 22% occur once, and the top ten carry over 1%. The specimen was axillary lymph node tissue. The receptors derive from a female donor with breast cancer. Some clones in this sample may be carry-over from other donors' samples.

This sequence joins TRBV5-1 and TRBJ2-5, with D perhaps matching TRBD2 (6 bases). This CDR3 has 13 amino acids. In germline, CDR1 is SGHRS, CDR2 YFSETQ. Trimming took 7 bases from V and 7 from J, leaving 17 bases between them. In DNA, the CDR3 is TGCGCCAGCTACAAGGAGGGGTACGCGACCCAGTACTTC. Protein sequence: CASYKEGYATQYF.

Regarding this clonotype: With a much larger clone just one base away, this may be a read error. The chain uses TRBV19 and TRBJ2-5; D is ambiguous. The CDR3 totals 15 residues. Looked up from germline, CDR1 is LNHDA and CDR2 is SQIVND (reference sequence). The germline V and J ends were trimmed by 0 bases and 5 bases, with 13 bases remaining between them. CDR3 residues: CASSIEVARGETQYF. Written as DNA, the CDR3 is TGTGCCAGTAGTATAGAGGTGGCCAGAGGTGAGACCCAGTACTTC.

This clonotype appeared a single time. Here the CDR3 omits its conserved ending phenylalanine or tryptophan, so a read error is the likely source. The genes are TRBV10-3 and TRBJ2-7; tentatively, D is TRBD1 (5 bases). CDR1 is ENHRY and CDR2 is SYGVKD in the germline V gene. The CDR3 runs to 13 residues. Trimming pared 4 bases from V and 2 bases from J, leaving 9 bases between. CDR3: CAISGRQPYEQYL. CDR3 bases: TGTGCCATCAGTGGGCGACAGCCCTACGAGCAGTACCTC.

This clonotype was counted many times. The chain joins TRBV5-1 to TRBJ2-1; 10 nucleotides match TRBD2. Trimming at V came to 6 bases and at J to 5 bases, leaving 8 bases not matched to a gene. The CDR3 runs 15 residues. The germline V gene encodes CDR1 SGHRS and CDR2 YFSETQ. The CDR3 region is CASNLSGRDDNEQFF. The CDR3 bases are TGCGCCAGCAATCTCAGCGGGAGGGACGACAATGAGCAGTTCTTC. Combining the CDR3 with reference TRBV5-1 and TRBJ2-1 gives the whole variable domain KAGVTQTPRYLIKTRGQQVTLSCSPISGHRSVSWYQQTPGQGLQFLFEYFSETQRNKGNFPGRFSGRQFSNSRSEMNVSTLELGDSALYLCASNLSGRDDNEQFFGPGTRLTVL.

This clonotype was observed a few times. The CDR3 coding sequence is TGTGCCAGTAGTCCGCGCCAGCAAGCCATTCAGTACTTC. This translates into CASSPRQQAIQYF. The V gene is TRBV19, the J gene TRBJ2-4; no definite D call. V gave up 5 bases and J gave up 9 bases, with 14 bases separating them. The CDR3 runs to 13 residues. The germline V gene has CDR1 LNHDA and CDR2 SQIVND (reference sequence).